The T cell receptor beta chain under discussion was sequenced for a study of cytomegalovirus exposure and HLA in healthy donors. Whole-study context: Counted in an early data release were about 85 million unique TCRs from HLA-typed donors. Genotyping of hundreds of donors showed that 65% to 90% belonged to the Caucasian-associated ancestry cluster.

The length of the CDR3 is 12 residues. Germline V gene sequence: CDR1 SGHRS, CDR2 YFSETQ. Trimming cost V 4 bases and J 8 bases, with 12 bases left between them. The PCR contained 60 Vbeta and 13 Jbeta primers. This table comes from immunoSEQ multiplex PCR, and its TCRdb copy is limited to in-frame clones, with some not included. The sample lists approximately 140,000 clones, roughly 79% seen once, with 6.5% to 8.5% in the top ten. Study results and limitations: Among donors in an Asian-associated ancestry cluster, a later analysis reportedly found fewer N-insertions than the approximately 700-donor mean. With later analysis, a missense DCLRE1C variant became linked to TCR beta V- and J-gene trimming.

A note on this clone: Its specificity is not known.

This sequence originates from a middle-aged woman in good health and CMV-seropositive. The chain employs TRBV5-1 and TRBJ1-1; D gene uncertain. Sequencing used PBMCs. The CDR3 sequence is CASSTGRREAFF. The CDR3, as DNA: TGCGCCAGCAGCACCGGACGGAGGGAAGCTTTCTTT.